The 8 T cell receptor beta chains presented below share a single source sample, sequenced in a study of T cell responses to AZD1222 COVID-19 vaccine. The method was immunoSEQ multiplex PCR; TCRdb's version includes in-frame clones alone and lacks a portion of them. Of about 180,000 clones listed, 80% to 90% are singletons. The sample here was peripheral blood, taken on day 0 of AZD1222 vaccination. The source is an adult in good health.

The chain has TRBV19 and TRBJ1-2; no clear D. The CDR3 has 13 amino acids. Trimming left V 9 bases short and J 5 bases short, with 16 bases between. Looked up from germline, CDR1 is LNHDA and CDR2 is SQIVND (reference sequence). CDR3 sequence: CASKSTTIYGYTF. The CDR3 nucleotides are TGTGCCAGCAAATCCACAACGATATATGGCTACACCTTC. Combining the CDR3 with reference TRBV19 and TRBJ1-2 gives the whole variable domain DGGITQSPKYLFRKEGQNVTLSCEQNLNHDAMYWYRQDPGQGLRLIYYSQIVNDFQKGDIAEGYSVSREKKESFPLTVTSAQKNPTAFYLCASKSTTIYGYTFGSGTRLTVV.

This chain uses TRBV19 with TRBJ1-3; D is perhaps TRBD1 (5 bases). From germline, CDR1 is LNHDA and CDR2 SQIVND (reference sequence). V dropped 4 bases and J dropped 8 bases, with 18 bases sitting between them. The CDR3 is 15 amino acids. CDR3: CASSSLPGLGYTIYF. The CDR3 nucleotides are TGTGCCAGTAGTAGTCTCCCGGGACTGGGATACACCATATATTTT.

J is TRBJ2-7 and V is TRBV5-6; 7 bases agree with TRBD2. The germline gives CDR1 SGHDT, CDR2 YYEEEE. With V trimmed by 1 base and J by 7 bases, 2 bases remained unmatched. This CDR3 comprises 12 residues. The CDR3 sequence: CASSLREGEQYV. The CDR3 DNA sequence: TGTGCCAGCAGCTTGAGGGAGGGAGAGCAGTACGTC.

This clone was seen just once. The CDR3 is CASSLWAEGESEAFF. CDR3 bases: TGTGCCAGCAGTTTATGGGCGGAGGGGGAATCAGAAGCTTTCTTT. This chain connects TRBV28 to TRBJ1-1; D is perhaps TRBD1 (6 bases). Per the germline V gene, CDR1 is MDHEN and CDR2 is SYDVKM. The CDR3 spans 15 residues. Deletions cut 0 bases from V and 8 bases from J, with 16 bases between. The full variable domain, its missing parts supplied by reference TRBV28 and TRBJ1-1, is DVKVTQSSRYLVKRTGEKVFLECVQDMDHENMFWYRQDPGLGLRLIYFSYDVKMKEKGDIPEGYSVSREKKERFSLILESASTNQTSMYLCASSLWAEGESEAFFGQGTRLTVV.

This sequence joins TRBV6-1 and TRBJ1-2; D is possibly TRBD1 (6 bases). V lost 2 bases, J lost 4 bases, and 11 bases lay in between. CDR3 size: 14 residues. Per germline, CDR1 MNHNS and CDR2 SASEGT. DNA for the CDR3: TGTGCCAGCAGTGAACAGGGGTCTAGCTATGGCTACACCTTC. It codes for CASSEQGSSYGYTF.

The CDR3 region has the DNA TGTGCCAGCAGCCCCCCTGCCGGCGTGAATGAGCAGTTCTTC. Translated: CASSPPAGVNEQFF. The V and J genes are TRBV11-3 and TRBJ2-1; D call uncertain. The CDR3 is 14 residues long. V was clipped by 5 bases and J by 7 bases, with 15 bases between them. The germline CDR1 and CDR2 sequences are SGHNT and YENEEA.

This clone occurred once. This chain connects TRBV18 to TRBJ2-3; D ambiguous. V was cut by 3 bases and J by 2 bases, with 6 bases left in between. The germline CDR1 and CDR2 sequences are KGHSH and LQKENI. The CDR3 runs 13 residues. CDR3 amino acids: CASSPDHTDTQYF. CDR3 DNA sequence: TGTGCCAGCTCACCTGACCACACAGATACGCAGTATTTT.

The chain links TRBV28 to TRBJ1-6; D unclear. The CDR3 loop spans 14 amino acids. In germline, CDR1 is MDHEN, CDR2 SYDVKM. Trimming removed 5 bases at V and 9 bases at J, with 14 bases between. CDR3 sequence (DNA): TGTGCCAGCAGTCCCCTCGGATTACGTTCACCCCTCCACTTT. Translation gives CASSPLGLRSPLHF.